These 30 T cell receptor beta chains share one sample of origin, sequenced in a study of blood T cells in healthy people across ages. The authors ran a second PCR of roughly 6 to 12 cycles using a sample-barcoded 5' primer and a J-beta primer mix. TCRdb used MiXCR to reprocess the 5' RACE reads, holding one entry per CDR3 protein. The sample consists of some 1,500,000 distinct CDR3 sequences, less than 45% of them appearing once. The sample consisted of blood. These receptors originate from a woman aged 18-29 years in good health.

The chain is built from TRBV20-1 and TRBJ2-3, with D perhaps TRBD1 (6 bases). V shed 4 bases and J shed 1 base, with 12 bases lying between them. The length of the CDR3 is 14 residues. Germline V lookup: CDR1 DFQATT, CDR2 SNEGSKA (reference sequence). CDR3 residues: CSATRGPRTDTQYF. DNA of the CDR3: TGCAGTGCTACCAGGGGACCCCGCACAGATACGCAGTATTTT.

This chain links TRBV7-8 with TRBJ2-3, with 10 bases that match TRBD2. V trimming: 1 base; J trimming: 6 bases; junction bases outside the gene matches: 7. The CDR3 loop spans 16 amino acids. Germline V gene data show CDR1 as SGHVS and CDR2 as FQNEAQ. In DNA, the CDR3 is TGTGCCAGCAGCTTAGTGAGCGGGAGGGCCAGGGATACGCAGTATTTT. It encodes CASSLVSGRARDTQYF.

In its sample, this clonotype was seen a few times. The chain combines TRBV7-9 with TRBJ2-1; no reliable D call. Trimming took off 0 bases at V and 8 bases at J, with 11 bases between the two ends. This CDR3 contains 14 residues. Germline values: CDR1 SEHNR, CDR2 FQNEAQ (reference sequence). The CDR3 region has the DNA TGTGCCAGCAGCTTAGCATTATTTGAGGATGAGCAGTTCTTC. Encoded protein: CASSLALFEDEQFF.

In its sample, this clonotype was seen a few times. In DNA form, the CDR3 reads TGTGCCAGCAGCTTAGATGGGACGAGCCTTACCACAGATACGCAGTATTTT. Translating it yields CASSLDGTSLTTDTQYF. The chain uses TRBV7-2 and TRBJ2-3; D possibly uses TRBD1 or TRBD2 (5 bases each). Trimming removed 1 base at V and 2 bases at J, with 16 bases between. Germline V gives CDR1 SGHTA, CDR2 FQGNSA. CDR3 length: 17 amino acids.

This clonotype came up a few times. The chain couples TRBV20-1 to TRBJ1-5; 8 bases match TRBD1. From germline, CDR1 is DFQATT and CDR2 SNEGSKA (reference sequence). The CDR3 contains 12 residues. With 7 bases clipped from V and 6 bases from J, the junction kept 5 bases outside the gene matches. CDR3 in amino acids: CSVQGASQPQHF. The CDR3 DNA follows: TGCAGTGTCCAGGGGGCCTCTCAGCCCCAGCATTTT.

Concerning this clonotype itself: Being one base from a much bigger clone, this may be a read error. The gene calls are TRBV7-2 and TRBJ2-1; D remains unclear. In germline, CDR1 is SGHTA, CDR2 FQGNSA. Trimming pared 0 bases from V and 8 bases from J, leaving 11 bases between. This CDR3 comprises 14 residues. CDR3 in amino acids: CASSLALECHEQFF. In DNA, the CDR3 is TGTGCCAGCAGCTTAGCCCTTGAGTGCCATGAGCAGTTCTTC.

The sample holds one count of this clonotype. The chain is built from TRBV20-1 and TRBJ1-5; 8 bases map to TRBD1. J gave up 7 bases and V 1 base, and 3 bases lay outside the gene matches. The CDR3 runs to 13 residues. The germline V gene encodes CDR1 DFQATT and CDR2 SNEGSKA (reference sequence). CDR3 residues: CSARGDRKQPQHF. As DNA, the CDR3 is TGCAGTGCTAGAGGGGACAGGAAGCAGCCCCAGCATTTT.

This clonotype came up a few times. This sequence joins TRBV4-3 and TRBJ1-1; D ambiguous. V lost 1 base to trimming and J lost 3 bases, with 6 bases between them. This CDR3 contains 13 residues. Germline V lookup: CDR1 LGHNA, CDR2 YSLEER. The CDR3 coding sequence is TGCGCCAGCAGCCAAGGCGGATACACTGAAGCTTTCTTT. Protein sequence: CASSQGGYTEAFF.

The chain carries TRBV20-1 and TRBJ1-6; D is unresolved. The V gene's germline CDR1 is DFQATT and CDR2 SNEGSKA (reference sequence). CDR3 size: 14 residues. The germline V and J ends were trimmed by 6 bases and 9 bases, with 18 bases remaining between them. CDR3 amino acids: CSAPSGRSSSPLHF. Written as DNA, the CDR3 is TGCAGTGCCCCGAGTGGGAGGTCTTCTTCACCCCTCCACTTT.

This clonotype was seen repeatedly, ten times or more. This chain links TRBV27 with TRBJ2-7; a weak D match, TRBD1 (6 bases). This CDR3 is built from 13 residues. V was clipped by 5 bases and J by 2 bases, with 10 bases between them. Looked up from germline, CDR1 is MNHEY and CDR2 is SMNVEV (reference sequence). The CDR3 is CASSLTGPYEQYF. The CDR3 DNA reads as TGTGCCAGCAGTCTAACAGGGCCCTACGAGCAGTACTTC.

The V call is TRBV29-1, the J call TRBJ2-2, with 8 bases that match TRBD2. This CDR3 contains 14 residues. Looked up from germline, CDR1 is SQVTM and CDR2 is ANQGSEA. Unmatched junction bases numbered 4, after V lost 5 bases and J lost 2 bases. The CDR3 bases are TGCAGCGTTAGACTAGCGACAAACACCGGGGAGCTGTTTTTT. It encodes CSVRLATNTGELFF.

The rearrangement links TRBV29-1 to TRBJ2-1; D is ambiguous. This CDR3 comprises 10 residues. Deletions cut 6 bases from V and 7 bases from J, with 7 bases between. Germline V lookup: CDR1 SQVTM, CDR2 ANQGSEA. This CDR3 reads CSVFSNEQFF. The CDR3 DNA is TGCAGCGTCTTTAGTAATGAGCAGTTCTTC.

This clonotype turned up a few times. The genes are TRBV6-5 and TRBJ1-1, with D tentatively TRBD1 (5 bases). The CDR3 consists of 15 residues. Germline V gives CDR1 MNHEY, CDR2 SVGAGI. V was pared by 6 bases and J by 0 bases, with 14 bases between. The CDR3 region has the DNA TGTGCCAGCAGAAGAGGGGACGGAATGAACACTGAAGCTTTCTTT. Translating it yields CASRRGDGMNTEAFF.

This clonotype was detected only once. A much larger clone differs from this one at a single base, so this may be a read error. The CDR3 loop is CSPSLAGYNKQFF. The CDR3 DNA reads as TGCAGCCCCTCTTTAGCGGGATACAATAAGCAGTTCTTC. This chain uses TRBV29-1 with TRBJ2-1, with 8 bases matching TRBD2. CDR3 length: 13 residues. CDR1 and CDR2 from the germline V gene are SQVTM and ANQGSEA.

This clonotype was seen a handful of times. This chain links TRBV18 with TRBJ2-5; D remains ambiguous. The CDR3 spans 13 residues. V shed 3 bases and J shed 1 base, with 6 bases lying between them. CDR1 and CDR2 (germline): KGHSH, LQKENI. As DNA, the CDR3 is TGTGCCAGCTCACCTCACAGCCAAGAGACCCAGTACTTC. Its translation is CASSPHSQETQYF.

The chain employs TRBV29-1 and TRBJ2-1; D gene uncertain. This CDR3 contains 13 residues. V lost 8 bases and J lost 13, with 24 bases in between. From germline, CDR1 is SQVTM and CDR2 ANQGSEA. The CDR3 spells CSSAPVLSETQFF. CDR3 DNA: TGCAGCTCCGCCCCCGTACTATCCGAGACCCAGTTCTTC.

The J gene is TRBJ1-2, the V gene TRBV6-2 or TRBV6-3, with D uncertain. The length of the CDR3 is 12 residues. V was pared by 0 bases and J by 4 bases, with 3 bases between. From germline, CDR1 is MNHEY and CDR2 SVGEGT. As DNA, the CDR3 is TGTGCCAGCAGTTACTCAGCCTATGGCTACACCTTC. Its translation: CASSYSAYGYTF.

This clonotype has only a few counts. CDR3 loop: CASSSERDNEQFF. In nucleotides, the CDR3 is TGTGCCAGCAGTTCGGAGCGCGACAATGAGCAGTTCTTC. This chain connects TRBV28 to TRBJ2-1; D not certain. The germline V gene has CDR1 MDHEN and CDR2 SYDVKM. The CDR3 is 13 residues long. The V and J ends lost 4 bases and 5 bases respectively, with 9 bases between them.

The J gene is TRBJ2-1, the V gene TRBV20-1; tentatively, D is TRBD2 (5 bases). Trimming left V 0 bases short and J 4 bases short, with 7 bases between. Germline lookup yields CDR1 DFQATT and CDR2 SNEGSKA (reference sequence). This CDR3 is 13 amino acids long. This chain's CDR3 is CSAREVAYNEQFF. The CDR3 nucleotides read TGCAGTGCTAGAGAGGTAGCGTACAATGAGCAGTTCTTC.

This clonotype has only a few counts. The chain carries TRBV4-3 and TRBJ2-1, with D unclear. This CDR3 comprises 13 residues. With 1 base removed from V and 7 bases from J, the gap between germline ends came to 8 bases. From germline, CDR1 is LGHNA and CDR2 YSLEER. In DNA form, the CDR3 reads TGCGCCAGCAGCCAAGCTAACGGTAATGAGCAGTTCTTC. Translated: CASSQANGNEQFF.

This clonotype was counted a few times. CDR3 nucleotide sequence: TGTGCCAGCAGCTTGGATCCGAACACAGATACGCAGTATTTT. It is translated as CASSLDPNTDTQYF. V usage is TRBV5-4 and J usage is TRBJ2-3; unclear D gene. Germline V CDR1 and CDR2: SGHNT, YYREEE (reference sequence). With 0 bases removed from V and 2 bases from J, the gap between germline ends came to 7 bases. There are 14 residues in the CDR3.

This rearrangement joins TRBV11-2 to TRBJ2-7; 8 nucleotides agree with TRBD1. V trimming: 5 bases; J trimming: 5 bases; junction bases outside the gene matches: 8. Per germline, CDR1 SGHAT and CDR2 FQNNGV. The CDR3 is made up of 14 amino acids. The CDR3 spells CASSTVRGQNEQYF. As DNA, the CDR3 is TGTGCCAGCAGCACAGTCAGGGGGCAGAACGAGCAGTACTTC.

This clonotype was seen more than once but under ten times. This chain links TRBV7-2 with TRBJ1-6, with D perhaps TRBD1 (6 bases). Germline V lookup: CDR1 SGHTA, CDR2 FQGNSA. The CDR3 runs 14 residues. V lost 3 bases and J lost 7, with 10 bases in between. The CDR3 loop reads CASSFKGGNSPLHF. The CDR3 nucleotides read TGTGCCAGCAGCTTTAAGGGGGGCAATTCACCCCTCCACTTT.

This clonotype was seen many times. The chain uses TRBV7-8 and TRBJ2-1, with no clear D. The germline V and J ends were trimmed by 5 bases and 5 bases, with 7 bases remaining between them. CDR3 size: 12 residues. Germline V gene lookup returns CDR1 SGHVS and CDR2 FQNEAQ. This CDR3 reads CASSLLHNEQFF. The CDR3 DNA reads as TGTGCCAGCAGCCTACTCCACAATGAGCAGTTCTTC.

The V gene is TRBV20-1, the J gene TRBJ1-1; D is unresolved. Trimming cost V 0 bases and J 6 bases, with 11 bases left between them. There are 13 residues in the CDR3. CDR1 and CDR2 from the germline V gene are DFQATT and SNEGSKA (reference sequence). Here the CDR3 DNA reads TGCAGTGCTAGAGATGGCGGGAGAGCTGAAGCTTTCTTT. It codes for CSARDGGRAEAFF.

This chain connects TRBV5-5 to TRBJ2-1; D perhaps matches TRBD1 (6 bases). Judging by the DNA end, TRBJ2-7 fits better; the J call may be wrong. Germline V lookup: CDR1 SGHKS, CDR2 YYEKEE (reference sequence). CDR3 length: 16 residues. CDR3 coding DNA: TGTGCCAGCAGCTTACGTCCCGGACAGAGTTACAATGAGCAGTACTTC. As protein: CASSLRPGQSYNEQYF.

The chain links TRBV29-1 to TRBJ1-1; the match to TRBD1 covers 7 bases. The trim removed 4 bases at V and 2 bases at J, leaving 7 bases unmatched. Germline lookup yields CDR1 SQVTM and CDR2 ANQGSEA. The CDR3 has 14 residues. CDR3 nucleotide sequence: TGCAGCGTTGGGTCGGGACAGACTAACACTGAAGCTTTCTTT. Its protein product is CSVGSGQTNTEAFF. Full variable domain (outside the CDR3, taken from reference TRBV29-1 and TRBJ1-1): SAVISQKPSRDICQRGTSLTIQCQVDSQVTMMFWYRQQPGQSLTLIATANQGSEATYESGFVIDKFPISRPNLTFSTLTVSNMSPEDSSIYLCSVGSGQTNTEAFFGQGTRLTVV.

CDR3 amino acids: CAWSPQSYGYTF. In DNA, the CDR3 is TGTGCCTGGAGTCCTCAGTCCTATGGCTACACCTTC. The genes are TRBV30 and TRBJ1-2; D not certain. The V gene lost 2 bases and the J gene lost 4 bases, with 8 bases spanning the gap. The CDR3 is 12 residues long. Germline CDR1 GTSNPN, CDR2 SVGIG (reference sequence).

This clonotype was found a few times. In DNA form, the CDR3 reads TGTGCCAGCAGCTTGACAGGTCGGAACAATGAGCAGTTCTTC. The encoded protein is CASSLTGRNNEQFF. V usage is TRBV5-5 and J usage is TRBJ2-1; perhaps TRBD1 as D (5 bases). Trimming removed 1 base at V and 5 bases at J, with 10 bases between. The CDR3 consists of 14 residues. Germline-derived CDR1 and CDR2 are SGHKS and YYEKEE (reference sequence).

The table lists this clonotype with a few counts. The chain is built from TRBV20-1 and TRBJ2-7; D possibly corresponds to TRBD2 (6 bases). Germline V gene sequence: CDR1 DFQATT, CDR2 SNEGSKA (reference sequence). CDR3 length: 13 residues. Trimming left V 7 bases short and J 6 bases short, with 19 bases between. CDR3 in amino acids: CSVTAAGFREQYF. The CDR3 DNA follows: TGCAGTGTTACCGCCGCGGGGTTCCGCGAGCAGTACTTC.